A selection of T cell receptor beta chains follows, all from one sample in a study of T cell responses to AZD1222 COVID-19 vaccine. Profiling relied on immunoSEQ multiplex PCR, and the TCRdb table lists in-frame clones only, not all of them. The sample has about 120,000 clones, 70% to 90% seen once; the top ten hold under 6.5%. The sequenced sample was peripheral blood, obtained 28 days after the second AZD1222 dose. These TCRs come from an adult who received the AZD1222 COVID-19 vaccine. Both conserved end residues are part of each CDR3. The D gene is left open where the match is weak. Only part of the rows carry a size: once, few, many, or a class if the clone is expanded.

CASSPQSGAGYEQYF TGTGCCAGCTCACCACAGTCAGGGGCAGGCTACGAGCAGTACTTC TRBV18 NA TRBJ2-7 NA
CASSPGRETQYF TGTGCCAGCAGCCCGGGGCGAGAGACCCAGTACTTC TRBV5-5 NA TRBJ2-5 NA
CASKQRGGMYNEQFF TGTGCCAGTAAGCAACGGGGGGGAATGTACAATGAGCAGTTCTTC TRBV19 NA TRBJ2-1 TRBD2
CASSPPGGSTQYF TGTGCCAGCAGCCCTCCGGGCGGAAGTACGCAGTATTTT TRBV28 NA TRBJ2-3 NA
CASSQRLEYGYTF TGTGCCAGCAGCCAACGTTTGGAATATGGCTACACCTTC TRBV4-2 few TRBJ1-2 NA
CASTLGKYNEQFF TGCGCCAGCACCTTAGGGAAATACAATGAGCAGTTCTTC TRBV10-1 NA TRBJ2-1 NA
CASRATDGQPQHF TGTGCCAGCAGGGCTACAGACGGGCAGCCCCAGCATTTT TRBV12-3/TRBV12-4 NA TRBJ1-5 NA
CASSQGLGRGNSPLHF TGTGCCAGCAGCCAAGGCCTCGGGCGGGGTAATTCACCCCTCCACTTT TRBV3-1/TRBV3-2 NA TRBJ1-6 NA
CASSSGQISGNTIYF TGTGCCAGCAGTTCAGGACAGATCTCTGGAAACACCATATATTTT TRBV6-5 NA TRBJ1-3 NA
CASGRAGANVLTF TGTGCCAGCGGGCGTGCTGGGGCCAACGTCCTGACTTTC TRBV28 NA TRBJ2-6 NA
CASSGTGGSNQPQHF TGTGCCAGCAGCGGGACAGGGGGTAGCAATCAGCCCCAGCATTTT TRBV6-5 NA TRBJ1-5 TRBD1
CASSLTPQGSYEQYF TGTGCCAGCAGCCTCACACCACAGGGTAGCTACGAGCAGTACTTC TRBV7-6 NA TRBJ2-7 NA
CASSPRAPSPSGYTF TGCGCCAGCAGCCCGCGGGCTCCGTCTCCCTCTGGCTACACCTTC TRBV5-1 NA TRBJ1-2 NA
CAISEREGIAGNTIYF TGTGCCATCAGTGAGAGGGAGGGGATAGCTGGAAACACCATATATTTT TRBV10-3 NA TRBJ1-3 NA
CASSFSPDGYSTDTQYF TGTGCCAGCAGTTTTTCCCCGGACGGATACTCCACAGATACGCAGTATTTT TRBV27 NA TRBJ2-3 NA
CASSPLQGFSYEQYF TGTGCCAGCAGCCCACTACAGGGGTTCTCCTACGAGCAGTACTTC TRBV3-1/TRBV3-2 NA TRBJ2-7 TRBD1
CASSPTPGAQAFF TGTGCCAGCAGCCCTACTCCCGGGGCTCAAGCTTTCTTT TRBV9 NA TRBJ1-1 NA
CASSSRGLNYGYTF TGTGCCAGCTCCTCCCGGGGACTTAACTATGGCTACACCTTC TRBV18 NA TRBJ1-2 NA
CASSKDRANYGYTF TGCGCCAGCAGCAAAGACAGGGCCAATTATGGCTACACCTTC TRBV10-2 NA TRBJ1-2 TRBD1
CASSIGDYGYTF TGTGCCAGTAGTATAGGAGACTATGGCTACACCTTC TRBV19 NA TRBJ1-2 NA
CASSYSTGKNTGELFF TGTGCCAGCAGTTATTCAACCGGGAAAAACACCGGGGAGCTGTTTTTT TRBV6-6 NA TRBJ2-2 NA
CASSLGEQGATKNIQYF TGTGCCAGTAGTTTGGGCGAGCAGGGGGCGACTAAAAACATTCAGTACTTC TRBV19 NA TRBJ2-4 TRBD1
CASSRGQGNYGYTF TGTGCCAGCAGCAGAGGACAGGGAAACTATGGCTACACCTTC TRBV6-6 NA TRBJ1-2 TRBD1
CASSLGTYGYTF TGCGCCAGCAGCTTGGGGACTTATGGCTACACCTTC TRBV5-1 NA TRBJ1-2 NA
CASRTGSSYEQYF TGTGCCAGCAGAACAGGGAGCTCCTACGAGCAGTACTTC TRBV2 NA TRBJ2-7 NA
CASSRPTLDFQTLFF TGCGCCAGCAGTCGACCTACCCTAGACTTTCAAACACTGTTTTTT TRBV10-2 NA TRBJ1-4 NA
CASVYSPLHF TGTGCCAGCGTCTATTCACCCCTCCACTTT TRBV12-3/TRBV12-4 NA TRBJ1-6 NA
CASSFEGAGWYGYTF TGTGCCAGCAGCTTCGAGGGGGCGGGATGGTATGGCTACACCTTC TRBV5-5 NA TRBJ1-2 TRBD1
CASSLLDEQYF TGTGCCAGCAGCCTTCTTGACGAGCAGTACTTC TRBV5-6 NA TRBJ2-7 NA
CASSDPGQGGETQYF TGTGCCAGCAGTGATCCGGGACAGGGCGGCGAGACCCAGTACTTC TRBV6-1 NA TRBJ2-5 TRBD1
CASSGVTTGTPFKSFF TGTGCCAGCAGTGGGGTGACTACAGGGACTCCTTTCAAATCTTTCTTT TRBV6-2/TRBV6-3 NA TRBJ1-1 NA
CASSLQQGPSGANVLTF TGCGCCAGCAGCTTACAACAGGGGCCCTCTGGGGCCAACGTCCTGACTTTC TRBV5-1 few TRBJ2-6 TRBD1
CASSGQGSQPQHF TGTGCCAGCAGCGGCCAGGGCTCCCAGCCCCAGCATTTT TRBV9 NA TRBJ1-5 NA
CASSFQISHEQYF TGTGCCAGCAGTTTCCAGATTTCCCACGAGCAGTACTTC TRBV12-3/TRBV12-4 NA TRBJ2-7 NA
CASSHTGRVGLSNQPQHF TGTGCCAGCAGTCACACGGGCAGGGTTGGACTTAGCAATCAGCCCCAGCATTTT TRBV6-2/TRBV6-3 NA TRBJ1-5 NA
CASSPLGGANTGELFF TGTGCCAGCAGTCCCCTGGGGGGGGCGAACACCGGGGAGCTGTTTTTT TRBV6-2/TRBV6-3 NA TRBJ2-2 TRBD2
CASSQGQGTDTQYF TGTGCCAGCAGCCAGGGACAGGGTACAGATACGCAGTATTTT TRBV7-2 NA TRBJ2-3 TRBD1
CASKSGLYAYNEQFF TGCGCCAGCAAATCCGGGCTTTACGCCTACAATGAGCAGTTCTTC TRBV4-3 NA TRBJ2-1 NA
CASSYSRYTPGGWQLFF TGTGCCAGCAGTTACTCCCGTTATACCCCTGGTGGGTGGCAACTGTTTTTT TRBV6-2/TRBV6-3 once TRBJ1-4 NA
CASSEWGLRPESGANVLTF TGTGCCAGCAGTGAGTGGGGTCTCCGCCCTGAGTCTGGGGCCAACGTCCTGACTTTC TRBV6-1 NA TRBJ2-6 NA
CASSPLGSGGTDTQYF TGTGCCAGCTCACCACTCGGGTCGGGGGGAACAGATACGCAGTATTTT TRBV18 NA TRBJ2-3 TRBD2
CSVDRGLGTDTQYF TGCAGCGTTGACAGGGGGCTAGGGACAGATACGCAGTATTTT TRBV29-1 NA TRBJ2-3 TRBD1
CASSLWERDTGELFF TGTGCCAGCAGTTTGTGGGAGAGGGACACCGGGGAGCTGTTTTTT TRBV28 once TRBJ2-2 NA
CASSQTQDRDLQYF TGCGCCAGCAGCCAAACACAAGACAGGGACCTTCAGTACTTC TRBV4-3 NA TRBJ2-4 TRBD1
CASSYTQGRTEAFF TGTGCCAGCAGCTACACCCAGGGGAGGACTGAAGCTTTCTTT TRBV7-2 NA TRBJ1-1 NA
CASSKTGDQPQHF TGTGCCAGCAGTAAGACAGGGGATCAGCCCCAGCATTTT TRBV28 NA TRBJ1-5 TRBD1
CASSLIRGGAQYF TGTGCCAGCAGCTTAATAAGGGGGGGCGCGCAGTATTTT TRBV7-7 NA TRBJ2-3 NA